This is a list of T cell receptor beta chains from one sample in a study of blood T cell repertoires in COVID-19. TCRdb's copy holds only in-frame clones and misses some; the assay was immunoSEQ multiplex PCR. The data show 90,000 to 100,000 clones, with about 71% seen just once and around 23% held by the top ten. Input material: peripheral blood. The receptor source for this set is a woman aged 55-70 years in a cohort sampled during active or convalescent COVID-19. CDR3s include the opening cysteine and the closing phenylalanine or tryptophan. Each record gives: V gene, J gene, clone size, D gene, CDR3 DNA, CDR3 protein. A D gene is named only where the DNA matches it firmly. Rows give clone size only sometimes, using once, few, many, or a class for an expanded clone.

TRBV29-1	TRBJ2-1	-	-	TGCAGCGTTGAAGTCCGCATCTCCGAGCGTTTCTTC	CSVEVRISERFF
TRBV19	TRBJ2-5	-	TRBD1	TGTGCCAGTAGTAAAGGGGGCGGCCAAGAGACCCAGTACTTC	CASSKGGGQETQYF
TRBV28	TRBJ1-5	-	-	TGTGCCAGCAGTTTAAGCAGGGGTGGTAATCAGCCCCAGCATTTT	CASSLSRGGNQPQHF
TRBV6-5	TRBJ2-7	-	-	TGTGCCAGCAGTTACTCATGGACTCAGACGTACGAGCAGTACTTC	CASSYSWTQTYEQYF
TRBV24-1	TRBJ2-5	once	TRBD1	TGTGCCACCAGTGAGGGTGGACAGGGGTACGGCGAGACCCAGTACTTC	CATSEGGQGYGETQYF
TRBV28	TRBJ1-4	-	TRBD1	TGTGCCAGCAGTTTGGTCCAGGGGGCCGAAAAACTGTTTTTT	CASSLVQGAEKLFF
TRBV7-2	TRBJ2-7	-	TRBD2	TGTGCCAGCAGCTTAGATTTTGGGGGGGTTAGCTACGAGCAGTACTTC	CASSLDFGGVSYEQYF
TRBV16	TRBJ1-6	-	TRBD1	TGTGCCAGCAGCCACCCGGGACAGGGGAGTTCACCCCTCCACTTT	CASSHPGQGSSPLHF
TRBV5-4	TRBJ2-5	-	TRBD2	TGTGCCAGTAGCGGGGGGTCAGAGACCCAGTACTTC	CASSGGSETQYF
TRBV5-1	TRBJ2-7	few	TRBD1	TGCGCCAGCAGCTTGGCACCGGGACAGACCTACGAGCAGTACTTC	CASSLAPGQTYEQYF
TRBV10-3	TRBJ2-7	-	-	TGTGCCACCCTTCAGGCAACAGGGGGGGCCCCCTACGAGCAGTACTTC	CATLQATGGAPYEQYF
TRBV5-1	TRBJ2-6	-	TRBD1	TGCGCCAGCAGCGCGGGACAGGGAAGCTCTGGGGCCAACGTCCTGACTTTC	CASSAGQGSSGANVLTF
TRBV29-1	TRBJ1-1	-	TRBD1	TGCAGCGTCGCGACAGGGATGTCTGAAGCTTTCTTT	CSVATGMSEAFF
TRBV7-3	TRBJ2-6	-	-	TGTGCCAGCAGCCTTGCCGGAGCCGGGGCCAACGTCCTGACTTTC	CASSLAGAGANVLTF
TRBV4-1	TRBJ2-1	-	TRBD2	TGCGCCAGCAGCCGCGAAGAAGGACTAGCGGGTAGCTCCTACAATGAGCAGTTCTTC	CASSREEGLAGSSYNEQFF
TRBV19	TRBJ1-5	medium-sized	-	TGTGCCAGTACCCTCCTGGGGAGGGCTGGGCAGCCCCAGCATTTT	CASTLLGRAGQPQHF
TRBV29-1	TRBJ2-7	-	TRBD2	TGCAGCGTTAACGGACTAGCGGGAGACGAGCAGTACTTC	CSVNGLAGDEQYF
TRBV7-8	TRBJ1-4	-	-	TGTGCCAGCACTAAAAACCGGGTGGAGTTTCATGGCCTGAATGAAAAACTGTTTTTT	CASTKNRVEFHGLNEKLFF
TRBV5-4	TRBJ2-1	few	TRBD2	TGTGCCAGCAGCCTCCCAAGTAGCGGGGGGGTAAGCTCCTACAATGAGCAGTTCTTC	CASSLPSSGGVSSYNEQFF
TRBV2	TRBJ2-7	-	-	TGTGCCAGCAGGGGCAGCTACGAGCAGTACTTC	CASRGSYEQYF
TRBV20-1	TRBJ2-3	-	TRBD1	TGCAGTGCTAGTGAGGGGGCCGGGACAGATACGCAGTATTTT	CSASEGAGTDTQYF
TRBV5-1	TRBJ2-1	-	-	TGCGCCAGCAGCCCTGGGGTTACAGGGAGCCCCTACAATGAGCAGTTCTTC	CASSPGVTGSPYNEQFF
TRBV15	TRBJ1-1	-	-	TGTGCCACCAGCGTCACGCCAGCAGGATACACTGAAGCTTTCTTT	CATSVTPAGYTEAFF
TRBV7-2	TRBJ2-1	-	TRBD2	TGTGCCAGCAGCAAGACTAGCCTAGGCTACAATGAGCAGTTCTTC	CASSKTSLGYNEQFF
TRBV19	TRBJ1-6	-	TRBD1	TGTGCCAGTAACCCGGGACAGGGGTTTTCACCCCTCCACTTT	CASNPGQGFSPLHF
TRBV20-1	TRBJ2-7	-	TRBD1	TGCAGTGCTAGTTCCGCCGGGACAGGGGACTACGAGCAGTACTTC	CSASSAGTGDYEQYF
TRBV19	TRBJ1-2	-	-	TGTGCCAGTAGTTACTCACAGAGATTAAACTATGGCTACACCTTC	CASSYSQRLNYGYTF
TRBV30	TRBJ2-4	-	-	TGTGCCTGGGAGGGGGTTAGGGCCAAAAACATTCAGTACTTC	CAWEGVRAKNIQYF
TRBV20-1	TRBJ1-2	few	-	TGCAGTGCTGACTCGAGGGTCGGCTACACCTTC	CSADSRVGYTF
TRBV6-6	TRBJ1-2	-	-	TGTGCCAGCAGTTACGGAGCCAGCCCCTATGGCTACACCTTC	CASSYGASPYGYTF
TRBV27	TRBJ2-3	-	TRBD1	TGTGCCAGCAGTTCGTTACAGGGGGAAAGCACAGATACGCAGTATTTT	CASSSLQGESTDTQYF
TRBV12-3/TRBV12-4	TRBJ2-5	-	-	TGTGCCAGCAGTTTCTGGCACCAAGAGACCCAGTACTTC	CASSFWHQETQYF
TRBV29-1	TRBJ2-6	-	TRBD2	TGCAGCGTTCCCTCTAGCGGGGGGGTACCTGGGGCCAACGTCCTGACTTTC	CSVPSSGGVPGANVLTF
TRBV7-2	TRBJ2-4	-	-	TGTGCCAGCAGCTTACAGGGGTCCAAAAACATTCAGTACTTC	CASSLQGSKNIQYF
TRBV4-1	TRBJ1-1	few	-	TGCGCCAGCAGCCGGGGCCGGGGGGCCACTGAAGCTTTCTTT	CASSRGRGATEAFF
TRBV5-6	TRBJ1-5	few	-	TGTGCCAGCAGCCCAACAGGTTCCAATCAGCCCCAGCATTTT	CASSPTGSNQPQHF
TRBV7-2	TRBJ1-2	many	-	TGTGCCAGCAGAAAAGACCGCTCTGGGAGGTATGGCTACACCTTC	CASRKDRSGRYGYTF
TRBV2	TRBJ2-7	-	-	TGTGCCAGCAGTGAAGCAGGTTTACAGGTGGAGTACTTC	CASSEAGLQVEYF
TRBV5-1	TRBJ1-4	-	-	TGCGCCAGCAGCCGTGAGGGGGAGGGTGAAAAACTGTTTTTT	CASSREGEGEKLFF
TRBV19	TRBJ1-5	-	-	TGTGCCAGTAGTATACACAGGGCTGGTCAGCCCCAGCATTTT	CASSIHRAGQPQHF
TRBV15	TRBJ1-2	-	TRBD1	TGTGCCACCAGCAGAGATTATCCTCCGGGACAGGGTGGGGATGGCTACACCTTC	CATSRDYPPGQGGDGYTF
TRBV19	TRBJ2-2	few	TRBD1	TGTGCCAGTAGTCCGACGGACAGGGGGAACACCGGGGAGCTGTTTTTT	CASSPTDRGNTGELFF
TRBV30	TRBJ2-2	-	-	TGTGCCTGGAGTGGCGATGTAACCGGGGAGCTGTTTTTT	CAWSGDVTGELFF
TRBV5-1	TRBJ1-6	-	-	TGCGCCAGCAGCTCCTCTCCGGGACAAAATTCACCCCTCCACTTT	CASSSSPGQNSPLHF
TRBV9	TRBJ2-1	-	TRBD2	TGTGCCAGCAGCGTATCCGAGCCTCTAGCGGCTTCCTACAATGAGCAGTTCTTC	CASSVSEPLAASYNEQFF
TRBV2	TRBJ2-5	-	TRBD2	TGTGCCAGCAGTCCCCCAGGTCTAGCGGGGGGGCACGAGACCCAGTACTTC	CASSPPGLAGGHETQYF
TRBV6-4	TRBJ1-5	-	TRBD1	TGTGCCAGCACAGACAGGGCCAATCAGCCCCAGCATTTT	CASTDRANQPQHF
TRBV5-4	TRBJ1-2	-	TRBD1	TGTGCCAGCAGCCTCGACAGGGGATATGGCTACACCTTC	CASSLDRGYGYTF
TRBV6-5	TRBJ2-3	-	-	TGTGCCAGCTGCAGGGGGGCGGGGGATACGCAGTATTTT	CASCRGAGDTQYF
TRBV7-2	TRBJ2-7	-	TRBD1	TGTGCCAGCAGCCTCAGCCATCCCGGGACAGGGGCAACCTACGAGCAGTACTTC	CASSLSHPGTGATYEQYF
TRBV7-9	TRBJ2-2	-	-	TGTGCCAGCAGCGGGCAGAACCAAACGAACACCGGGGAGCTGTTTTTT	CASSGQNQTNTGELFF
TRBV3-1/TRBV3-2	TRBJ1-4	once	-	TGTGCCAGCAGCCTATCCGGGACAAGTAATGAAAAACTGTTTTTT	CASSLSGTSNEKLFF
TRBV19	TRBJ1-5	few	-	TGTGCCAGTAGTATGTATGGCAGGGATCGGCAGCCCCAGCATTTT	CASSMYGRDRQPQHF
TRBV19	TRBJ2-5	few	-	TGTGCCAGTAGTACCCTTCTGTCTCAAGAGACCCAGTACTTC	CASSTLLSQETQYF